The source of this T cell receptor beta chain is a study of shared clonotypes between healthy human individuals. Study results and limitations: Clonotype sharing among donors was expected to depend on sequencing depth. The generation probabilities recorded for non-shared clonotypes fell below those of clonotypes shared by all four donors.

Only Caucasian adults living in Nashville, Tennessee served as donors. This clone was picked up one time. Its antigen remains unidentified. The DNA input per sorted-subset replicate PCR was roughly 180 ng, corresponding to roughly 31,000 T cell genomes. Using immunoSEQ multiplex PCR, the repertoire was profiled, and TCRdb retains in-frame clones only, with some absent. The table records about 2.3 million clones, 80% to 95% of them present only once. V dropped 6 bases and J dropped 8 bases, with 8 bases sitting between them. The CDR3 length is 11 residues. The germline gives CDR1 SEHNR, CDR2 FQNEAQ (reference sequence).

The gene calls are TRBV7-9 and TRBJ2-1; no clear D. The specimen sequenced was naive CD4+ T cells from PBMCs. Specified subset: CD45RA+ positively selected. This TCR was recovered from a man aged 18 to 30 in good health. Some clones in this sample may be carry-over from other donors' samples. This CDR3 reads CASRLGDEQFF. The DNA of the CDR3 is TGTGCCAGCAGGCTAGGCGATGAGCAGTTCTTC.